This passage covers 8 T cell receptor beta chains from one sample sequenced in a study of PD-1 blockade in classical Hodgkin lymphoma. Assay used: immunoSEQ multiplex PCR; TCRdb lists only in-frame clones, some missing. The sample records about 27,000 clones, around 70% being singletons. As to time point: cycle 4 day 1 (C4D1), after 6 weeks of nivolumab. Brentuximab vedotin exposure varied, and every patient relapsed after autologous stem cell transplantation. The sample here was peripheral blood mononuclear cells (PBMCs), taken before the fourth cycle of nivolumab. The receptors come from a human donor with classical Hodgkin lymphoma.

This clone was counted a few times. The chain links TRBV9 to TRBJ2-7; no definite D call. The germline gives CDR1 SGDLS, CDR2 YYNGEE. The CDR3 spans 14 residues. Trimming removed 4 bases at V and 0 bases at J, with 11 bases between. The CDR3 loop reads CASSPRESSYEQYF. The CDR3 DNA is TGTGCCAGCAGCCCCCGTGAGAGCTCCTACGAGCAGTACTTC.

The rearrangement uses TRBV5-1 and TRBJ2-5; TRBD2 agrees at 7 bases. From germline, CDR1 is SGHRS and CDR2 YFSETQ. The CDR3 is 17 residues long. V lost 0 bases to trimming and J lost 3 bases; unmatched junction nucleotides: 11. CDR3 residues: CASSLAVDRGEKETQYF. The CDR3, as DNA: TGCGCCAGCAGCTTGGCCGTAGATCGGGGGGAAAAAGAGACCCAGTACTTC.

V and J are TRBV7-3 and TRBJ1-1; D is ambiguous. The V gene lost 0 bases and the J gene lost 6 bases, with 8 bases spanning the gap. This CDR3 spans 13 amino acids. The V gene's germline CDR1 is SGHTA and CDR2 FQGTGA. CDR3 residues: CASSLTVRSEAFF. DNA of the CDR3: TGTGCCAGCAGCTTAACTGTCCGGTCTGAAGCTTTCTTT.

In DNA, the CDR3 is TGCGCCAGCAGCGTCGGGACTATCGCAGATACGCAGTATTTT. Translated, it gives CASSVGTIADTQYF. V usage is TRBV5-1 and J usage is TRBJ2-3, with 7 bases aligning to TRBD2. Germline CDR1 is SGHRS and CDR2 is YFSETQ. Trimming at V came to 4 bases and at J to 4 bases, leaving 6 bases not matched to a gene. This CDR3 is built from 14 residues.

This clone was counted between two and nine times. V usage is TRBV21-1 and J usage is TRBJ2-7; the table's D call, TRBD2, has no DNA check behind it. TRBV21-1 is reported as a pseudogene. This CDR3 region has 15 residues. The CDR3 region has the DNA TGTGCCAGCAGCCCACGGCCCGGGATGAGGGACGAGCAGTACTTC. This translates into CASSPRPGMRDEQYF.

The rearrangement uses TRBV6-1 and TRBJ1-5; D is possibly TRBD1 (5 bases). Trimming took 10 bases from V and 1 from J, leaving 17 bases between them. CDR1 and CDR2 from the germline V gene are MNHNS and SASEGT. The CDR3 spans 15 residues. The DNA for the CDR3 is TGTGCCATCAAGGTGGGGGGTGCAAGCAATCAGCCCCAGCATTTT. It yields the protein CAIKVGGASNQPQHF.

This clone was counted once. The chain recombines TRBV6-5 with TRBJ2-7, with a weak D call TRBD1 (6 bases). The CDR3 length is 13 residues. Trimming took off 5 bases at V and 1 base at J, with 9 bases between the two ends. CDR1 and CDR2 from the germline V gene are MNHEY and SVGAGI. The CDR3 protein is CASSTGTSYEQYF. CDR3 in DNA: TGTGCCAGCAGTACAGGGACATCCTACGAGCAGTACTTC.

The rearrangement uses TRBV28 and TRBJ2-7; D possibly corresponds to TRBD2 (6 bases). Trimming pared 6 bases from V and 2 bases from J, leaving 17 bases between. This CDR3 spans 15 amino acids. The germline CDR1 and CDR2 sequences are MDHEN and SYDVKM. This CDR3 reads CASRQGRDFTYEQYF. CDR3 nucleotides: TGTGCCAGCAGACAAGGACGGGACTTTACCTACGAGCAGTACTTC.